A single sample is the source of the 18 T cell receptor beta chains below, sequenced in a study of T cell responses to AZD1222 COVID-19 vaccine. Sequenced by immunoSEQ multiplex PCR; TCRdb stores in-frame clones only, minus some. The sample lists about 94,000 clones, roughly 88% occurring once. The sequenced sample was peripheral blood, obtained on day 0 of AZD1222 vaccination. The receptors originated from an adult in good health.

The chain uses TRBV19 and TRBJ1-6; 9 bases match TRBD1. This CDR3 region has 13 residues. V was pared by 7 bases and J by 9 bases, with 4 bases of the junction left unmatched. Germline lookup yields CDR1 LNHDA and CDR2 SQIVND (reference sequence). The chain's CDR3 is CASIQGQGSPLHF. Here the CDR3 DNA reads TGTGCCAGTATCCAGGGACAGGGTTCACCCCTCCACTTT.

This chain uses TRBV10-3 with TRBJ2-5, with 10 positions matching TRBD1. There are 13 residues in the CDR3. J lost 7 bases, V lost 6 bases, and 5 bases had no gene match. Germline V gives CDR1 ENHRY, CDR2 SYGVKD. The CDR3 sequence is CAISTGQGGTQYF. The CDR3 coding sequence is TGTGCCATCAGCACCGGACAGGGGGGGACCCAGTACTTC.

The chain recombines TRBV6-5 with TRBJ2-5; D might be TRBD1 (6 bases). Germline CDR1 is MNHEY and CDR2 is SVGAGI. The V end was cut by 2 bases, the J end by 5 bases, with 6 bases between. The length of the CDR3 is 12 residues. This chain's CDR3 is CASSYRGETQYF. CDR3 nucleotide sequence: TGTGCCAGCAGTTACAGGGGGGAGACCCAGTACTTC.

CDR3 amino acids: CASSYPGQGWYEQYF. The CDR3 nucleotides are TGTGCCAGCAGTTACCCGGGACAGGGATGGTACGAGCAGTACTTC. This chain links TRBV6-6 with TRBJ2-7, with 9 bases aligning to TRBD1. The trim removed 2 bases at V and 4 bases at J, leaving 6 bases unmatched. CDR3 length equals 15 residues. Germline CDR1 MNHNY, CDR2 SVGAGI (reference sequence).

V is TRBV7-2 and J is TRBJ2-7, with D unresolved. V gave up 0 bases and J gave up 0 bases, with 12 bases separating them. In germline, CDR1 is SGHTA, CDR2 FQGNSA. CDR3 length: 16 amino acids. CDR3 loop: CASSLALPLSSYEQYF. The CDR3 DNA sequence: TGTGCCAGCAGCTTAGCCCTACCACTTAGCTCCTACGAGCAGTACTTC.

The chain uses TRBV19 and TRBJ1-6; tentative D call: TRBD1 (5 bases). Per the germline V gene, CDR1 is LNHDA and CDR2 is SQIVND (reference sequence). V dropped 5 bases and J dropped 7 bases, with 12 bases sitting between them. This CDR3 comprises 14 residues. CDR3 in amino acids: CASSPGLPNSPLHF. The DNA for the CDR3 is TGTGCCAGTAGTCCGGGACTGCCGAATTCACCCCTCCACTTT.

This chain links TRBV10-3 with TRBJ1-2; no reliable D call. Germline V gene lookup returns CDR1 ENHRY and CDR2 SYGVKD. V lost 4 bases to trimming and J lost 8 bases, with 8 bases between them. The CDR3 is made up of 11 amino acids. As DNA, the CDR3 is TGTGCCATCAGTGCACGGGAGGGCTACACCTTC. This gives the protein CAISAREGYTF.

CDR3: CASSPSGGDHYGYTF. The CDR3 coding sequence is TGTGCCAGCAGCCCTAGTGGGGGCGACCACTATGGCTACACCTTC. This sequence joins TRBV7-2 and TRBJ1-2; possible D gene TRBD1, 6 bases. Trimming took off 5 bases at V and 3 bases at J, with 16 bases between the two ends. This CDR3 contains 15 residues. Germline CDR1 reads SGHTA; CDR2 reads FQGNSA.

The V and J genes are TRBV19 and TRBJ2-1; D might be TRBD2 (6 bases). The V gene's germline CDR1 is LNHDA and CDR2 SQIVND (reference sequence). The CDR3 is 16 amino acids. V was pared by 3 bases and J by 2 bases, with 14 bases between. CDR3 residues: CASSIGWGRTYNEQFF. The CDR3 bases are TGTGCCAGTAGTATTGGCTGGGGGAGGACCTACAATGAGCAGTTCTTC.

CDR3: CSVGTGFSNQPQHF. In DNA form, the CDR3 reads TGCAGCGTTGGGACAGGTTTCAGCAATCAGCCCCAGCATTTT. The genes are TRBV29-1 and TRBJ1-5, with 7 bases fitting TRBD1. Germline assignment: CDR1 SQVTM and CDR2 ANQGSEA. The V and J ends lost 4 bases and 1 base, in that order; junction bases with no gene match: 4. This CDR3 region has 14 residues.

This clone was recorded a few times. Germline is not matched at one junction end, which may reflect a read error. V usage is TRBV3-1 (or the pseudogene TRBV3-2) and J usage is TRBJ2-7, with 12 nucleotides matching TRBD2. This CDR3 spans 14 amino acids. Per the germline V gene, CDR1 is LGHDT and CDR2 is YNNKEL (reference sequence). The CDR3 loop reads CASSQDLRLAGVNF. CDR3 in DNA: TGTGCCAGCAGCCAAGATCTAAGACTAGCGGGGGTAAACTTC.

CDR3 loop: CASSGLETSGAHTDTQYF. The CDR3 bases are TGTGCCAGCAGTGGGTTGGAGACAAGTGGTGCGCACACAGATACGCAGTATTTT. The V gene is TRBV19, the J gene TRBJ2-3; D unclear. The CDR3 loop spans 18 amino acids. Germline CDR1 LNHDA, CDR2 SQIVND (reference sequence). Trimming took 9 bases from V and 2 from J, leaving 27 bases between them.

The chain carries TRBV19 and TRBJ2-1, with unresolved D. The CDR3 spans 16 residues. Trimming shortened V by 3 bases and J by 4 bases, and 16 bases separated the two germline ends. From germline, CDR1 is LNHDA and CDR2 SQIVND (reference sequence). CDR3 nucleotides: TGTGCCAGTAGTATTCGTGCCCAGACGATGTACAATGAGCAGTTCTTC. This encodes CASSIRAQTMYNEQFF.

The CDR3 sequence: CASSLTSHNTDTQYF. The CDR3 DNA follows: TGCGCCAGCAGCTTAACCTCTCATAACACAGATACGCAGTATTTT. This rearrangement joins TRBV5-1 to TRBJ2-3; D gene uncertain. V lost 2 bases and J 2 bases, leaving 12 bases between the germline ends. Germline V CDR1 and CDR2: SGHRS, YFSETQ. The CDR3 totals 15 residues.

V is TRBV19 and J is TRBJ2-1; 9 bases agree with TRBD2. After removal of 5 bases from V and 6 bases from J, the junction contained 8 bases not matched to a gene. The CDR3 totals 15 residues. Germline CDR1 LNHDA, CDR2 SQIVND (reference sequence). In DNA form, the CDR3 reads TGTGCCAGTAGTCTGATGGCGGGGGGGCGCAATGAGCAGTTCTTC. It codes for CASSLMAGGRNEQFF.

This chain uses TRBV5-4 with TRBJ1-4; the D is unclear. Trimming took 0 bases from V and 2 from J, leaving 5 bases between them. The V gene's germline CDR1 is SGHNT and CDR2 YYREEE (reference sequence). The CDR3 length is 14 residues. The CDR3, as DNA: TGTGCCAGCAGCTTGGGTCCGACTAATGAAAAACTGTTTTTT. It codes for CASSLGPTNEKLFF.

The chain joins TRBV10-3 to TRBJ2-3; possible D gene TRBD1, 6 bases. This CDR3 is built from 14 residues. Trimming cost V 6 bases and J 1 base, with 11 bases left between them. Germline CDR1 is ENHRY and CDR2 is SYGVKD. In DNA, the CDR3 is TGTGCCATCAGAGACAGACAGGGCACAGATACGCAGTATTTT. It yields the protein CAIRDRQGTDTQYF.

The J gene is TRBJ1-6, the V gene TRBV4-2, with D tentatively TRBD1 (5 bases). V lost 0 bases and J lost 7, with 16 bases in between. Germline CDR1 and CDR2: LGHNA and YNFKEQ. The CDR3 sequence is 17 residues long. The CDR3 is CASSQETTGLLNSPLHF. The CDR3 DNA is TGTGCCAGCAGCCAAGAAACTACGGGACTCCTAAATTCACCCCTCCACTTT.